This TCR beta chain was sequenced in a study of graft-versus-host responses after intestinal transplantation. Notes on the study in general: Clonal ratios of graft-versus-host to host-versus-graft in allografts were high for patients exhibiting graft-donor T cell macrochimerism.

Intraepithelial plus lamina propria lymphocytes were released by processing graft tissue. J lost 4 bases, V lost 7 bases, and 7 bases had no gene match. Looked up from germline, CDR1 is MNHNS and CDR2 is SASEGT. There are 15 residues in the CDR3. The repertoire was sequenced with immunoSEQ multiplex PCR; TCRdb's copy has only in-frame clones and lacks some. The sample includes 25,000 to 30,000 clones, more than 70% of them seen just once. A note on this clone: Antigen: not known.

V is TRBV6-1 and J is TRBJ2-3; 11 bases fit TRBD1. This TCR derives from a human patient who received an intestinal transplant, so some T cells may come from the graft donor. The source material was ileum tissue, sampled 98 days after intestinal transplantation. For the CDR3, the DNA is TGTGCCAGCACCCTCGGACAGGGGGCTTCAGATACGCAGTATTTT. Its protein is CASTLGQGASDTQYF.